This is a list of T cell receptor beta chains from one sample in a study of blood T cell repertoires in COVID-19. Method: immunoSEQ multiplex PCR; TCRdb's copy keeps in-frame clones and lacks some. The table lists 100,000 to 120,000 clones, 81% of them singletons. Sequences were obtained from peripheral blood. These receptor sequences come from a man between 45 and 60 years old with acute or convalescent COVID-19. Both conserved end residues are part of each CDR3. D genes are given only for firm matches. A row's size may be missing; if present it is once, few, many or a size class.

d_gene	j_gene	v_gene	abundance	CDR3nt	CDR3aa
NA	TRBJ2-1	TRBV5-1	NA	TGCGCCAGCAGAATCCCTAGCGCCCGCCTCCACAATGAGCAGTTCTTC	CASRIPSARLHNEQFF
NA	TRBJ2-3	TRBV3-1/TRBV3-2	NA	TGTGCCAGCAGCCGTGGACAGTCAAGGGATACGCAGTATTTT	CASSRGQSRDTQYF
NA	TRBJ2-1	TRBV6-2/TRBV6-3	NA	TGTGCCAGCAGTTTCCCCCTACAACAGGGATCGTACAATGAGCAGTTCTTC	CASSFPLQQGSYNEQFF
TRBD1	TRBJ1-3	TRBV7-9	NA	TGTGCCAGCAGCTTAACAGGGGTTGGAAACACCATATATTTT	CASSLTGVGNTIYF
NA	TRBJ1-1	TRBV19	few	TGTGCCAGTAGTATAGTCGTCGGGTTGAGCACTGAAGCTTTCTTT	CASSIVVGLSTEAFF
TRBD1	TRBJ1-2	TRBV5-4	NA	TGTGCCAGCAGCTGGGGGAACGGGACAGGGGCCGTTCGAGATGGCTACACCTTC	CASSWGNGTGAVRDGYTF
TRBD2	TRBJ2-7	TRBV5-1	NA	TGCGCCAGCAGCTTGGGCGGGGGGGCGGCTTACGAGCAGTACTTC	CASSLGGGAAYEQYF
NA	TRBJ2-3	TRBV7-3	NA	TGTGCCAGCAGTAGCGGCAGGGAGTCAGATACGCAGTATTTT	CASSSGRESDTQYF
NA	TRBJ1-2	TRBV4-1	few	TGCGCCAGCAGCCTGGAGGCAGGCCCTAACTATGGCTACACCTTC	CASSLEAGPNYGYTF
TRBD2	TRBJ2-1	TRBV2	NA	TGTGCCAGCAGTGACCTTAGCGGGGCCTACAATGAGCAGTTCTTC	CASSDLSGAYNEQFF
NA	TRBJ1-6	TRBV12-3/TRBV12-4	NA	TGTGCCAGCAGTTTCAATAATTCACCCCTCCACTTT	CASSFNNSPLHF
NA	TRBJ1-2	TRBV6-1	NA	TGTGCCAGCAGTGATTATATGCCGGGGGGAGCTAACTATGGCTACACCTTC	CASSDYMPGGANYGYTF
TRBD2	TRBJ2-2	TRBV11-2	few	TGTGCCAGCAGCTTAGAGCGGCTAGCGGGGGGAACAGGGGAGCTGTTTTTT	CASSLERLAGGTGELFF
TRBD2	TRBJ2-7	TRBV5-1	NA	TGCGCCAGCAGCCTCGGGACTAGCGGCTACGAGCAGTACTTC	CASSLGTSGYEQYF
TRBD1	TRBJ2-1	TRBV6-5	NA	TGTGCCAGCAGTTACTCCCCGGACAGGGTCAATGAGCAGTTCTTC	CASSYSPDRVNEQFF
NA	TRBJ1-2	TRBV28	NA	TGTGCCAGCAGTGAGTCATTCAACTATGGCTACACCTTC	CASSESFNYGYTF
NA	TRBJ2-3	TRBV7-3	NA	TGTGCCAGCAGCTTTGAGGGAGATACGCAGTATTTT	CASSFEGDTQYF
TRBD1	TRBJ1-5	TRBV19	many	TGTGCCAGTAGTACCCCGGGACAGGGGACTCAGCCCCAGCATTTT	CASSTPGQGTQPQHF
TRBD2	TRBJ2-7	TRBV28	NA	TGTGCCAGCACTAGCGGGGGGCTGTCCCACTCCTACGAGCAGTACTTC	CASTSGGLSHSYEQYF
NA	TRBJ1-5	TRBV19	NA	TGTGCCAGTAGTATAGGAACGGCAGGATTGAATCAGCCCCAGCATTTT	CASSIGTAGLNQPQHF
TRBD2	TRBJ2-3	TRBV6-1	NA	TGTGCCAGCAGCGAACGGACTAGCGGGGCGCGGGGAGATACGCAGTATTTT	CASSERTSGARGDTQYF
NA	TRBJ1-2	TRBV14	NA	TGTGCCAGCAGCCAAGATGGGAGCTATGGCTACACCTTC	CASSQDGSYGYTF
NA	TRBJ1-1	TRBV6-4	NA	TGTGCCAGCAGTGAAAGCAGGGACACTGAAGCTTTCTTT	CASSESRDTEAFF
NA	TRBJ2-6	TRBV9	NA	TGTGCCAGCAGCGTATTGGAGTCCGGGGCCAACGTCCTGACTTTC	CASSVLESGANVLTF
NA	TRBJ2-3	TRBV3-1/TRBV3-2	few	TGTGCCAGCAGCCAAGGGACTATTTCCACAGATACGCAGTATTTT	CASSQGTISTDTQYF
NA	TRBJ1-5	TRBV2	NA	TGTGCCAGCGCACAGAACAATCAGCCCCAGCATTTT	CASAQNNQPQHF
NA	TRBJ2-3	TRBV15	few	TGTGCCACCAGCGCGCACAGGCAGTCCGGCACAGATACGCAGTATTTT	CATSAHRQSGTDTQYF
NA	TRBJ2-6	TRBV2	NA	TGTGCCAGCAAGGAGGACTCTGGGGCCAACGTCCTGACTTTC	CASKEDSGANVLTF
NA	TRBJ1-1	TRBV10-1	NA	TGCGCCAGCAGTGCTTCCTCAGACTTCGGAACTGAAGCTTTCTTT	CASSASSDFGTEAFF
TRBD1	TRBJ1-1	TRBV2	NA	TGTGCCAGCAGTGTAGGGGGCGCATATACTGAAGCTTTCTTT	CASSVGGAYTEAFF
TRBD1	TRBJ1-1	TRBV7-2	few	TGTGCCAGCAGCTACGTATTGGGACAGAGAAACACTGAAGCTTTCTTT	CASSYVLGQRNTEAFF
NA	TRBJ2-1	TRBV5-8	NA	TGTGCCAGCAGCTTGTCCCGAGACAGGCCTTTTTATGAGCAGTTCTTC	CASSLSRDRPFYEQFF
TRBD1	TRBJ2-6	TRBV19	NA	TGTGCCAGTAGTCGGGACAGGGGATTCTCTGGGGCCAACGTCCTGACTTTC	CASSRDRGFSGANVLTF
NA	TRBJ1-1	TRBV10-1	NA	TGCGCCAGCGCTCAGGGACTTAACACTGAAGCTTTCTTT	CASAQGLNTEAFF
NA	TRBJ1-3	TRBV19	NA	TGTGCCAGTAGTATAGATCACTCTGGAAACACCATATATTTT	CASSIDHSGNTIYF
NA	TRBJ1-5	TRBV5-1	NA	TGCGCCAGCAGCCCCGGCTGGTCAGGTCAGCCCCAGCATTTT	CASSPGWSGQPQHF